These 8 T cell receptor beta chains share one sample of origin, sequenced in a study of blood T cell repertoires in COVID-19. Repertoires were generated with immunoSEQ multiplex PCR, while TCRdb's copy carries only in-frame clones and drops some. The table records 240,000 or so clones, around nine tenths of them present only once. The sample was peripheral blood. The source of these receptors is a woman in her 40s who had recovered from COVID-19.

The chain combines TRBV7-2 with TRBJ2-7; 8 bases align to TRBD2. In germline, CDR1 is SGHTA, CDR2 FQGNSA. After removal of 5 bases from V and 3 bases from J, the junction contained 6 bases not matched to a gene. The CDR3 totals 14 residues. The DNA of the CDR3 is TGTGCCAGCAGCCCGTTGGGGACTAGCTACGAGCAGTACTTC. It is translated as CASSPLGTSYEQYF.

The DNA of the CDR3 is TGTGCCAGCAGCCCCGGGACTAGTGGCAATGAGCAGTTCTTC. It translates to CASSPGTSGNEQFF. This sequence joins TRBV11-2 and TRBJ2-1; TRBD2 matches at 8 bases. This CDR3 region has 14 residues. Trimming took 5 bases from V and 6 from J; bases not matched to a gene: 6. Germline lookup yields CDR1 SGHAT and CDR2 FQNNGV. Using reference TRBV11-2 and TRBJ2-1 for the parts outside the CDR3, the full variable domain is EAGVAQSPRYKIIEKRQSVAFWCNPISGHATLYWYQQILGQGPKLLIQFQNNGVVDDSQLPKDRFSAERLKGVDSTLKIQPAKLEDSAVYLCASSPGTSGNEQFFGPGTRLTVL.

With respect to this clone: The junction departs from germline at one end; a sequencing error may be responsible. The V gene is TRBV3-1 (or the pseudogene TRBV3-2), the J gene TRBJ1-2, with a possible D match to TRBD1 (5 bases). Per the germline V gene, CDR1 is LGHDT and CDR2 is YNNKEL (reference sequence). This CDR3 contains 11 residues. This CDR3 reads CASTQGAGYTF. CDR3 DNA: TGTGCCAGCACCCAAGGGGCGGGCTACACCTTC.

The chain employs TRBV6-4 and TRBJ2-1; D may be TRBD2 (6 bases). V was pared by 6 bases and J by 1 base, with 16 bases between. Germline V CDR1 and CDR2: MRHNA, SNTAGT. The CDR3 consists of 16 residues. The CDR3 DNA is TGTGCCAGCAGCCAACAACTAGCTGGGTCCTACAATGAGCAGTTCTTC. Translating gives CASSQQLAGSYNEQFF.

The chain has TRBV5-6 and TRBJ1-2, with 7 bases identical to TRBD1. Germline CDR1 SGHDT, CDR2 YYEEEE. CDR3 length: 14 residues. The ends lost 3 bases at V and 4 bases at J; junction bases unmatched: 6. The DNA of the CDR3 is TGTGCCAGCAGCTCGGCGGGACAGCCCTATGGCTACACCTTC. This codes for CASSSAGQPYGYTF.

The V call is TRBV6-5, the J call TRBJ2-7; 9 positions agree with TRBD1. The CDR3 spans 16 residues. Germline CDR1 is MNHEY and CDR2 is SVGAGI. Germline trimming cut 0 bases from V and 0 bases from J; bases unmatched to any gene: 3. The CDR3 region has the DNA TGTGCCAGCAGTTACTCGGGGACAGGGAGCTCCTACGAGCAGTACTTC. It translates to CASSYSGTGSSYEQYF.

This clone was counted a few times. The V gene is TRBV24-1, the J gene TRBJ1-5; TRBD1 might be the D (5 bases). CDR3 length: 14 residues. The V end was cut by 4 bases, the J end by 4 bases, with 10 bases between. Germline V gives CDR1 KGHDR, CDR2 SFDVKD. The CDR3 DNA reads TGTGCCACCAGTGACGGCCGGACAAATCAGCCCCAGCATTTT. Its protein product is CATSDGRTNQPQHF.

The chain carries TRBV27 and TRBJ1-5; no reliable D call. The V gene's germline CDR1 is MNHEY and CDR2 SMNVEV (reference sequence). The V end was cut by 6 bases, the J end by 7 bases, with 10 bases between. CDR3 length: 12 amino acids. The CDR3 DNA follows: TGTGCCAGCAGGGTTCCACGGCAGCCCCAGCATTTT. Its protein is CASRVPRQPQHF.